The T cell receptor (beta chain) under discussion was sequenced for a study of regulatory T cells in long-lasting Graves disease. This clonotype was picked up many times. Indicated time point: newly diagnosed GD, antithyroid drugs for less than 3 months. Extracted RNA from PBMCs served as the source of the TCR library. Researchers made TCR beta libraries by using iRepertoire HTBI primers and running Arm-PCR on CDR3 regions. Using its own MiXCR run on the multiplex PCR reads, TCRdb lists one record per CDR3 protein. The repertoire includes 200,000 to 250,000 distinct CDR3 sequences, around 19% of them detected once, and over 9.5% sits in the top ten. These data were also reused for a study on T cells in Graves' hyperthyroidism and ophthalmopathy. That report adds: Exclusion criteria comprised uncontrolled infection, other autoimmune disease, pregnancy or lactation.

The sample in question was peripheral blood mononuclear cells (PBMCs), obtained at new diagnosis, from a patient treated with antithyroid drugs. This receptor was identified in a woman aged 25 to 39 with Graves disease.

This CDR3 reads CASSQVGAGRNYGYTF. The CDR3, as DNA: TGCGCCAGCAGCCAAGTCGGGGCAGGGCGCAACTATGGCTACACCTTC. J is TRBJ1-2 and V is TRBV4-1; the D gene is possibly TRBD1 (5 bases). The CDR3 is 16 amino acids. The ends were cut back, 1 base at V and 2 bases at J, with 14 bases in the middle. In germline, CDR1 is MGHRA, CDR2 YSYEKL.